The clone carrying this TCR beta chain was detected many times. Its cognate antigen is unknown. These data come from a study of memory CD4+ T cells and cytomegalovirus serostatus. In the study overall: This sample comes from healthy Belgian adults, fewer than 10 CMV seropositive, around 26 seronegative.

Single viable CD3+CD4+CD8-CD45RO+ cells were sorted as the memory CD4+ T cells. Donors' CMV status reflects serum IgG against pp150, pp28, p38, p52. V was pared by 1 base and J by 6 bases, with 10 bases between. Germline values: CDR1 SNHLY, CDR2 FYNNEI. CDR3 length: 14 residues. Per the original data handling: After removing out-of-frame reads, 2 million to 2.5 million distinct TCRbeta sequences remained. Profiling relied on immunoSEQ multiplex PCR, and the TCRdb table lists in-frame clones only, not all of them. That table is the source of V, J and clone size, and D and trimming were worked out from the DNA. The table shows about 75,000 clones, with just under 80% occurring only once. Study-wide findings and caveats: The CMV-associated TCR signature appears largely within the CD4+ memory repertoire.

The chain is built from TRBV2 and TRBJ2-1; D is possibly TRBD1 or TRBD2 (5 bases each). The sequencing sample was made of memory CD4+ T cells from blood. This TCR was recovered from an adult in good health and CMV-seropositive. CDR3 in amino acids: CASSEGGTFNEQFF. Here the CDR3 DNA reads TGTGCCAGCAGTGAAGGGGGGACCTTCAATGAGCAGTTCTTC.